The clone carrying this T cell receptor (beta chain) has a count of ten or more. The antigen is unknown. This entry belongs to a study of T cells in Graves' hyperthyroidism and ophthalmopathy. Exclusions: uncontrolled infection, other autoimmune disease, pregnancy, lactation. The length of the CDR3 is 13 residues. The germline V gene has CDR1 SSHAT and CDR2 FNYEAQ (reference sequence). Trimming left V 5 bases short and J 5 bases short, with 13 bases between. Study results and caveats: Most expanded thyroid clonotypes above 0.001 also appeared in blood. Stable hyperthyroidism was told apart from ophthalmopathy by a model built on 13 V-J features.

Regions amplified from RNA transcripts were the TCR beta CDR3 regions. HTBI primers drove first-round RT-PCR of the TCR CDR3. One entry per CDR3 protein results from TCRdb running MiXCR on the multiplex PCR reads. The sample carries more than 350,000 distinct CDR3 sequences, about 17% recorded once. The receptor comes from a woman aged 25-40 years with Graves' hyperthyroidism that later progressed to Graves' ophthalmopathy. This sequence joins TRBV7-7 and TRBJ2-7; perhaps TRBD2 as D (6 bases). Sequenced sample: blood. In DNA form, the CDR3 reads TGTGCCAGCAGCCTTGGGCGGGGACACGAGCAGTACTTC. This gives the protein CASSLGRGHEQYF.